The present entry profiles one T cell receptor (beta chain) with its context. The entry originates in a study of shared clonotypes between healthy human individuals. Only in-frame clones appear in the TCRdb table, and some are missing; sequencing was by immunoSEQ multiplex PCR. The data contain around 100,000 clones, around 64% of them seen just once; the ten biggest clones take up approximately 24%. Germline V gene data show CDR1 as SGHDT and CDR2 as YYEEEE. This CDR3 is built from 14 residues. Trimming shortened V by 0 bases and J by 2 bases, and 9 bases separated the two germline ends. Specimen: memory CD8+ T cells sorted from blood. The subset was: CD45RO+ cells pooled with CCR7-negative TemRA cells. The V call is TRBV5-6, the J call TRBJ2-7; no clear D gene. This TCR derives from a woman under 40 in good health. The CDR3 DNA sequence: TGTGCCAGCAGCTTGGTAGCAGTAACCTACGAGCAGTACTTC. As protein: CASSLVAVTYEQYF.